The 25 T cell receptor beta chains listed next were all sequenced from one sample in a study of tumor and adjacent non-tumor tissue in lung cancer. No cell sorting was done before RNA was extracted from the tissue. The library came from three nested PCR rounds adapted from ARM-PCR protocols. TCRdb passed the multiplex PCR reads through MiXCR, listing each CDR3 protein once. The table records 60,000 to 95,000 distinct CDR3 sequences, under 85% of them present only once. Sequenced input: lung tumor tissue. All receptors come from a woman aged 45-60 years with non-small cell lung cancer.

Details on this clonotype: The germline gene is not matched at one end of the junction; a read error may be the cause. The chain employs TRBV6-5 and TRBJ2-5, with TRBD2 matching over 7 bases. Germline CDR1 and CDR2: MNHEY and SVGAGI. This CDR3 has 14 residues. The CDR3 loop reads CTSSRERGQGTQYF. DNA for the CDR3: TGTACCAGCAGCCGTGAGCGGGGTCAAGGGACCCAATACTTC.

As concerns this clonotype: At one end the junction does not follow the germline gene, possibly because of a read error. The chain has TRBV29-1 and TRBJ2-1, with 11 nucleotides matching TRBD2. Germline-derived CDR1 and CDR2 are SQVTM and ANQGSEA. The CDR3 totals 14 residues. The chain's CDR3 is CSLEELAGGNEQLF. The CDR3 coding sequence is TGCAGCCTTGAGGAATTAGCGGGAGGGAATGAGCAGTTATTC.

As for this clonotype: Mismatch with germline at one junction end may stem from a read error. The chain uses TRBV6-5 and TRBJ2-1; no reliable D call. There are 14 residues in the CDR3. Germline V gene data show CDR1 as MNHEY and CDR2 as SVGAGI. CDR3 nucleotide sequence: TGTGCCAGCACTGAGCGTCACTCCTACAATGAGAAGTTCTTC. It encodes CASTERHSYNEKFF.

This clonotype was seen repeatedly, ten times or more. This sequence may be a read error, since a much larger clone differs from it by one base. This chain uses TRBV6-5 with TRBJ1-4; 7 nucleotides agree with TRBD1. There are 15 residues in the CDR3. Germline CDR1 is MNHEY and CDR2 is SVGAGI. In DNA, the CDR3 is TGTGCCGGCAGTTACGCCGGGTCGGGACAGGAAAAACTGTTTTTT. Translation gives CAGSYAGSGQEKLFF.

This clonotype was found many times. V usage is TRBV6-5 and J usage is TRBJ2-3, with D hard to call. The CDR3 spans 13 residues. CDR1 is MNHEY and CDR2 is SVGAGI in the germline V gene. Trimming removed 5 bases at V and 2 bases at J, with 8 bases between. In nucleotides, the CDR3 is TGTGCCAGCAGTGGCAGCCTCACAGATACGCAGTATTTT. It encodes CASSGSLTDTQYF.

As to this clonotype: A junction end diverges from the germline sequence, so it may reflect a read error. V gene TRBV6-1 combines with J gene TRBJ1-3; tentative D call: TRBD1 (6 bases). From germline, CDR1 is MNHNS and CDR2 SASEGT. The CDR3 contains 15 residues. The CDR3: CASSVTGFAGSTIYF. CDR3 DNA: TGTGCCAGCAGTGTAACAGGGTTTGCTGGAAGCACCATATATTTT.

This clonotype was seen at least ten times. The genes are TRBV6-5 and TRBJ2-7; 14 nucleotides match TRBD2. There are 17 residues in the CDR3. Germline V gene lookup returns CDR1 MNHEY and CDR2 SVGAGI. V was clipped by 5 bases and J by 2 bases; unmatched bases: 8. This CDR3 is CASSVPGLAGATYEQYF. CDR3 bases: TGTGCCAGCAGTGTCCCGGGACTAGCGGGGGCCACCTACGAGCAGTACTTC.

This clonotype was recorded many times. The genes are TRBV29-1 and TRBJ1-5; TRBD1 agrees at 8 bases. V shed 7 bases, J shed 5 bases, and the junction held 10 bases outside the gene matches. This CDR3 has 14 residues. Germline V CDR1 and CDR2: SQVTM, ANQGSEA. The CDR3 here is CSASRGPEDQPQHF. CDR3 in DNA: TGCAGCGCAAGCAGGGGGCCGGAGGATCAGCCCCAGCATTTT.

V gene TRBV6-5 combines with J gene TRBJ2-2; possible D gene TRBD2, 5 bases. The germline V gene encodes CDR1 MNHEY and CDR2 SVGAGI. The CDR3 sequence is 15 residues long. Trimming took 7 bases from V and 6 from J, leaving 18 bases between them. DNA for the CDR3: TGTGCCAGCAACGGGTCCGGAGGCGCTTCCGGGGAGCTGTTTTTT. Translation gives CASNGSGGASGELFF.

V usage is TRBV12-3 or TRBV12-4 and J usage is TRBJ2-7, with D maybe TRBD2 (5 bases). The CDR3 sequence is 13 residues long. V was shortened by 9 bases and J by 2 bases, with 14 bases between the two germline ends. The CDR3 DNA follows: TGTGCCAGTTGTTTAGGGAGCACCTACGAGCAGTACTTC. Its protein product is CASCLGSTYEQYF.

Notes on this clonotype: The germline gene is not matched at one end of the junction; a read error may be the cause. The chain links TRBV11-3 to TRBJ2-7; no definite D call. The germline CDR1 and CDR2 sequences are SGHNT and YENEEA. The CDR3 consists of 13 residues. CDR3 region: CTSSLMRGYEQYF. The CDR3 nucleotides are TGTACCAGCAGCTTGATGAGAGGCTACGAGCAGTACTTC.

Concerning this clonotype: A junction end diverges from the germline sequence, so it may reflect a read error. The genes are TRBV11-3 and TRBJ2-7, with 10 bases fitting TRBD1. This CDR3 spans 14 amino acids. Germline V CDR1 and CDR2: SGHNT, YENEEA. The CDR3, as DNA: TGTGTCAGCAGCTCGGGGACAGGGGAGGCCGAGCAATACTTC. Its translation is CVSSSGTGEAEQYF.

This clonotype was picked up many times. Because the CDR3 is missing its conserved closing phenylalanine or tryptophan, this is likely a read error. V usage is TRBV11-2 and J usage is TRBJ2-6, with D tentatively TRBD1 or TRBD2 (6 bases each). Per germline, CDR1 SGHAT and CDR2 FQNNGV. This CDR3 contains 17 residues. The CDR3 nucleotides are TGCGCCAGCAGCTTCGAGGGGGGAGCCTTCGGGGCCAACGTCCTGACTTCC. It encodes CASSFEGGAFGANVLTS.

Remarks on this clonotype: The germline gene is not matched at one end of the junction; a read error may be the cause. The rearrangement links TRBV6-6 to TRBJ2-7; either TRBD1 or TRBD2 may fit D (5 bases each). The CDR3 is 14 amino acids. Germline values: CDR1 MNHNY, CDR2 SVGAGI (reference sequence). CDR3 protein: CASQEGTETYEEYF. The CDR3 DNA sequence: TGTGCCAGCCAGGAAGGGACGGAGACCTACGAGGAGTACTTC.

This clonotype was counted many times. The rearrangement uses TRBV10-3 and TRBJ2-3, with D unclear. V was shortened by 6 bases and J by 6 bases, with 7 bases between the two germline ends. The CDR3 is 11 amino acids. The germline V gene has CDR1 ENHRY and CDR2 SYGVKD. The CDR3 sequence: CAIRRMDTQYF. For the CDR3, the DNA is TGTGCCATCAGACGCATGGATACGCAGTATTTT.

This clonotype appeared once. Compared with germline, one end of the junction differs, possibly owing to a read error. V usage is TRBV5-1 and J usage is TRBJ2-3; D perhaps matches TRBD1 (5 bases). Germline V gene sequence: CDR1 SGHRS, CDR2 YFSETQ. The CDR3 runs to 14 residues. The CDR3, as DNA: TGCGCCAACAGCTTGGCTAGGGGCACAGATACACAGTATTTT. It encodes CANSLARGTDTQYF.

The rearrangement links TRBV20-1 to TRBJ2-1; 7 nucleotides align to TRBD2. The CDR3 spans 19 residues. J was trimmed by 3 bases and V by 1 base; bases with no gene match: 18. Looked up from germline, CDR1 is DFQATT and CDR2 is SNEGSKA (reference sequence). CDR3 amino acids: CSARAPWWTGGGFYNEQFF. CDR3 coding DNA: TGCAGTGCTAGAGCCCCTTGGTGGACTGGCGGGGGATTCTACAATGAGCAGTTCTTC.

Comment on this clonotype: Sequence at one end of the junction differs from germline and may be a read error. This sequence joins TRBV9 and TRBJ2-7; 10 bases map to TRBD2. The germline CDR1 and CDR2 sequences are SGDLS and YYNGEE. The CDR3 totals 15 residues. The CDR3 sequence: CATSAGTSVSYEQYF. The DNA for the CDR3 is TGTGCCACCAGCGCCGGGACTAGCGTTTCCTACGAGCAGTACTTC.

As regards this clonotype: One end of the junction is discordant with germline, which a read error may explain. V usage is TRBV29-1 and J usage is TRBJ1-4; tentative D call: TRBD1 (5 bases). This CDR3 has 15 amino acids. Per the germline V gene, CDR1 is SQVTM and CDR2 is ANQGSEA. The CDR3 loop is CSVDAAGQGRQKLYF. Here the CDR3 DNA reads TGCAGCGTTGACGCCGCTGGGCAGGGCCGTCAAAAACTGTATTTT.

Concerning this clonotype: The junction differs from germline at one of its ends, possibly a read error. V usage is TRBV6-5 and J usage is TRBJ2-1, with D tentatively TRBD2 (6 bases). CDR1 and CDR2 from the germline V gene are MNHEY and SVGAGI. The length of the CDR3 is 14 residues. The CDR3 DNA reads as TGTGCCAGCAGTTCCCTTTCCCGCGGGAATGGGCAGTTTTTC. Its protein is CASSSLSRGNGQFF.

CDR3 bases: TGTGCCAGCAGTAAGCGTAGCAGGAGCGGTGCAGATACGCAGTATTTT. Amino acid sequence: CASSKRSRSGADTQYF. The V call is TRBV12-3 or TRBV12-4, the J call TRBJ2-3; D is perhaps TRBD2 (5 bases). This CDR3 spans 16 amino acids. Trimming cost V 5 bases and J 4 bases, with 19 bases left between them.

The chain uses TRBV29-1 and TRBJ2-3; D might be TRBD1 (6 bases). Near its end, the DNA agrees better with TRBJ1-5, so the J call may be wrong. The CDR3 has 14 residues. Germline V gene data show CDR1 as SQVTM and CDR2 as ANQGSEA. DNA of the CDR3: TGCAGCGTTGGGCCACCCGGGGGGGCAGATACGCAGCATTTT. As protein: CSVGPPGGADTQHF.

This clonotype has only one observation. Here the CDR3 omits its conserved ending phenylalanine or tryptophan, so a read error is the likely source. The rearrangement links TRBV11-2 to TRBJ2-5; no firm D call. Trimming took 4 bases from V and 5 from J, leaving 11 bases between them. The CDR3 extends over 13 amino acids. Germline values: CDR1 SGHAT, CDR2 FQNNGV. CDR3 residues: CASSSSRSETQYL. In DNA, the CDR3 is TGTGCCAGCAGCTCATCCAGGTCGGAGACCCAGTACCTC.

Worth noting for this clonotype: The CDR3 does not end in the conserved phenylalanine or tryptophan, so this is likely a read error. The chain is built from TRBV29-1 and TRBJ1-2; D gene unclear. From germline, CDR1 is SQVTM and CDR2 ANQGSEA. The CDR3 loop spans 12 amino acids. For the CDR3, the DNA is TGTAGCGTTGAAGAGAACAGCAGAGGCTACACCTCC. Amino acid sequence: CSVEENSRGYTS.

This clonotype occurred many times. The gene calls are TRBV6-4 and TRBJ2-7; 8 bases map to TRBD1. CDR3 length: 13 amino acids. Germline V gene data show CDR1 as MRHNA and CDR2 as SNTAGT. The ends lost 8 bases at V and 0 bases at J; junction bases unmatched: 3. The DNA for the CDR3 is TGTGCCAGCCGACAGGGGAGCTCCTACGAGCAGTACTTC. Protein product: CASRQGSSYEQYF.